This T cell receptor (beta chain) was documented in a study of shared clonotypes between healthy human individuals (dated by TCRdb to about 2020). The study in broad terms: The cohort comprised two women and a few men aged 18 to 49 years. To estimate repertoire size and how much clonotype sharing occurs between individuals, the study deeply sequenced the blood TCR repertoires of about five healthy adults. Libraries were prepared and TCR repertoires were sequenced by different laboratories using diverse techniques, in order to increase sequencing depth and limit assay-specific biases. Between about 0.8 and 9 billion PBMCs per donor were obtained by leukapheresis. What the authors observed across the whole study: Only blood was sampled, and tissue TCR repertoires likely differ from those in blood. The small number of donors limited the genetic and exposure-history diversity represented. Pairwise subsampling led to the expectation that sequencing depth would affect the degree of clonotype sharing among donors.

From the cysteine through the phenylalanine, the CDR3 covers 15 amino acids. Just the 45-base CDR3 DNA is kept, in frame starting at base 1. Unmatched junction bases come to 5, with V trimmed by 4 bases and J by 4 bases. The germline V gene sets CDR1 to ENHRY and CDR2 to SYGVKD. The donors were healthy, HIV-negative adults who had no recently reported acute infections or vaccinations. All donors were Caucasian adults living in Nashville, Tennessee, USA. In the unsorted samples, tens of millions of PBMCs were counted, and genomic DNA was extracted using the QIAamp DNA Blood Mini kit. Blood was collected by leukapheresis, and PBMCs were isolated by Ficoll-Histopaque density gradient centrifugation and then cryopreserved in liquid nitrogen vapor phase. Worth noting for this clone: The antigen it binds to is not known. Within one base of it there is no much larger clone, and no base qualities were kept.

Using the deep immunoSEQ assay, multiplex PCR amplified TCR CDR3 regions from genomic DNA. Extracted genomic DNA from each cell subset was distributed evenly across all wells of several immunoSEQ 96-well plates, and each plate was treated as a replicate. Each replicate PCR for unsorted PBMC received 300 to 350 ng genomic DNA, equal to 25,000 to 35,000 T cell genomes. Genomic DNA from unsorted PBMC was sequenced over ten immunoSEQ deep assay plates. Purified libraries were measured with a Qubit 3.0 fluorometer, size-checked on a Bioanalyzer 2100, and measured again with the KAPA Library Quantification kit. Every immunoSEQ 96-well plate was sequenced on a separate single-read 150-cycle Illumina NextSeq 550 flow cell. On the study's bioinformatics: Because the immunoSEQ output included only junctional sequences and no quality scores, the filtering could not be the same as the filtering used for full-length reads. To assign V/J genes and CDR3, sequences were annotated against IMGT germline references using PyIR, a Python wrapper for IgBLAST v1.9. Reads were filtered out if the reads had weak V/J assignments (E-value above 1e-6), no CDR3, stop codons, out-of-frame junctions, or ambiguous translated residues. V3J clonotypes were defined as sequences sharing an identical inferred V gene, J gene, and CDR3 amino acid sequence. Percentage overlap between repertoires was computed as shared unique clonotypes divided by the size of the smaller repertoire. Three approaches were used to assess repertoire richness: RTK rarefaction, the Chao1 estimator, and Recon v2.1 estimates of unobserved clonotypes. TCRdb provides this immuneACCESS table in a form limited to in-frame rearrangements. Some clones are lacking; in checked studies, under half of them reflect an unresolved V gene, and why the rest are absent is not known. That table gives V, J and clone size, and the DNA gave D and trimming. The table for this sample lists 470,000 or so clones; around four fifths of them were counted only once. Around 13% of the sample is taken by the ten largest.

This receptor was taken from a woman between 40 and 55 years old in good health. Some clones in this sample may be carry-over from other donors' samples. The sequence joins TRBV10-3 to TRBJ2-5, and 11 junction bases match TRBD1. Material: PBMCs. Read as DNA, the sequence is TGTGCCATCAGTGCAACCGGGACAGGGGGAGAGACCCAGTACTTC. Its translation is CAISATGTGGETQYF.